Listed here are 13 T cell receptor beta chains from one sample, sequenced in a study of blood T cell repertoires in COVID-19. Method: immunoSEQ multiplex PCR; TCRdb's copy keeps in-frame clones and lacks some. This table holds tens of thousands of clones, approximately 88% found once. Sequencing input: peripheral blood. The receptors derive from a man aged 55 to 70 with COVID-19, enrolled during active disease.

J is TRBJ2-7 and V is TRBV6-2 or TRBV6-3; perhaps TRBD1 as D (6 bases). This CDR3 comprises 15 residues. The V gene's germline CDR1 is MNHEY and CDR2 SVGEGT. V was pared by 2 bases and J by 2 bases, with 13 bases between. The CDR3 here is CASSYGDTSTYEQYF. The CDR3 DNA sequence: TGTGCCAGCAGTTACGGGGACACCTCGACCTACGAGCAGTACTTC.

The CDR3 DNA is TGCGCCAGCAGCCAAGAGGGGACAGAGGTCCAAGAGACCCAGTACTTC. It translates to CASSQEGTEVQETQYF. The rearrangement uses TRBV4-1 and TRBJ2-5; 7 positions agree with TRBD1. The CDR3 has 16 residues. Trimming took 0 bases from V and 1 from J; bases not matched to a gene: 5. Germline V CDR1 and CDR2: MGHRA, YSYEKL.

The V and J genes are TRBV19 and TRBJ1-2, with 10 bases fitting TRBD1. Trimming took 4 bases from V and 12 from J; bases not matched to a gene: 8. Per germline, CDR1 LNHDA and CDR2 SQIVND (reference sequence). The CDR3 is 13 amino acids. CDR3 DNA sequence: TGTGCCAGTAGTAAGGGACAGGGGATAAAGGACACCTTC. Residues: CASSKGQGIKDTF.

V gene TRBV7-2 combines with J gene TRBJ2-7; 10 bases agree with TRBD2. Looked up from germline, CDR1 is SGHTA and CDR2 is FQGNSA. The CDR3 has 16 residues. The ends lost 5 bases at V and 6 bases at J; junction bases unmatched: 13. As DNA, the CDR3 is TGTGCCAGCAGCCCACTAGCGGGAATCCTGGGTCGCGAGCAGTACTTC. Its translation is CASSPLAGILGREQYF.

This chain joins TRBV5-6 and TRBJ2-4, with D possibly TRBD1 on 5 matching bases. The ends were cut back, 4 bases at V and 0 bases at J, with 14 bases in the middle. CDR1 is SGHDT and CDR2 is YYEEEE in the germline V gene. The CDR3 is 16 residues long. CDR3 amino acids: CASSIDSTLAKNIQYF. The CDR3 DNA follows: TGTGCCAGCAGCATTGACAGTACTCTAGCCAAAAACATTCAGTACTTC.

The rearrangement joins TRBV6-5 to TRBJ1-1, with D hard to call. CDR1 and CDR2 from the germline V gene are MNHEY and SVGAGI. V lost 2 bases and J 5 bases, leaving 9 bases between the germline ends. CDR3 length: 13 amino acids. The CDR3: CASSYPGGTEAFF. The CDR3 nucleotides read TGTGCCAGCAGTTACCCTGGAGGGACTGAAGCTTTCTTT.

This rearrangement joins TRBV7-2 to TRBJ2-3; possibly TRBD2 for D (6 bases). The CDR3 consists of 16 residues. From germline, CDR1 is SGHTA and CDR2 FQGNSA. V shed 4 bases and J shed 4 bases, with 18 bases lying between them. The CDR3 DNA follows: TGTGCCAGCAGCTCCCCTTCGGGGGTCACCCCAGATACGCAGTATTTT. This encodes CASSSPSGVTPDTQYF.

This clone appeared a single time. The chain employs TRBV5-4 and TRBJ1-1; 11 nucleotides line up with TRBD1. CDR3 length: 15 residues. Trimming took 5 bases from V and 4 from J; bases not matched to a gene: 7. Germline CDR1 is SGHNT and CDR2 is YYREEE (reference sequence). The CDR3 loop is CASRRTGGRPTEAFF. CDR3 nucleotides: TGTGCCAGCAGGCGGACAGGGGGCCGACCCACTGAAGCTTTCTTT.

V usage is TRBV29-1 and J usage is TRBJ1-1; 7 nucleotides align to TRBD1. The CDR3 spans 12 residues. Germline-derived CDR1 and CDR2 are SQVTM and ANQGSEA. Trimming took 6 bases from V and 5 from J; bases not matched to a gene: 6. CDR3 protein: CSVRQGDTEAFF. The CDR3, as DNA: TGCAGCGTCCGACAGGGAGATACTGAAGCTTTCTTT.

This rearrangement joins TRBV7-9 to TRBJ1-6, with 7 bases matching TRBD1. Germline V CDR1 and CDR2: SEHNR, FQNEAQ (reference sequence). V lost 4 bases and J lost 10; bases outside the gene matches: 7. The CDR3 totals 14 residues. The CDR3 DNA is TGTGCCAGCAGCTACGACAGGGAGGTGTCACCCCTCCACTTT. As protein: CASSYDREVSPLHF.

The V gene is TRBV24-1, the J gene TRBJ2-5; possibly TRBD2 for D (6 bases). Between the trimmed V and J ends, which lost 5 bases and 2 bases, there was a span of 8 bases. There are 13 residues in the CDR3. The germline V gene encodes CDR1 KGHDR and CDR2 SFDVKD. The CDR3 is CATSAAGQETQYF. DNA of the CDR3: TGTGCCACCAGTGCCGCGGGGCAAGAGACCCAGTACTTC.

The CDR3 DNA reads TGCGCCAGCAGTCCCGGGACTTCCTACAATGAGCAGTTCTTC. Protein sequence: CASSPGTSYNEQFF. The J gene is TRBJ2-1, the V gene TRBV10-1; D possibly corresponds to TRBD2 (6 bases). The CDR3 is made up of 14 amino acids. CDR1 and CDR2 from the germline V gene are WNHNN and SYGVQD (reference sequence). With 5 bases removed from V and 1 base from J, the gap between germline ends came to 9 bases.

This rearrangement joins TRBV5-1 to TRBJ2-1; 7 nucleotides agree with TRBD2. Germline V gives CDR1 SGHRS, CDR2 YFSETQ. This CDR3 is 14 amino acids long. V lost 0 bases, J lost 5 bases, and 2 bases stayed unmatched. CDR3 nucleotides: TGCGCCAGCAGCTTGGCGGCGGGAGACAATGAGCAGTTCTTC. Its translation is CASSLAAGDNEQFF.